These 26 T cell receptor beta chains originate from one sample sequenced in a study of shared clonotypes between healthy human individuals. The method was immunoSEQ multiplex PCR; TCRdb's version includes in-frame clones alone and lacks a portion of them. The repertoire holds roughly 2.5 million clones, with approximately 94% as singletons. Sequenced input: naive CD4+ T cells sorted from blood. Stated subset: CD45RA+ positively selected. Receptors were obtained from a man between 18 and 29 years old in good health.

The genes are TRBV11-3 and TRBJ2-7; perhaps TRBD2 as D (6 bases). Germline loops: CDR1 SGHNT, CDR2 YENEEA. The V end was cut by 4 bases, the J end by 2 bases, with 6 bases between. The CDR3 loop spans 12 amino acids. The CDR3 loop reads CASSSGAYEQYF. CDR3 sequence (DNA): TGTGCCAGCAGCTCGGGGGCCTACGAGCAGTACTTC.

DNA for the CDR3: TGTGCCAGCAGCAGACAGGGAAATCAGCCCCAGCATTTT. It is translated as CASSRQGNQPQHF. V gene TRBV5-6 combines with J gene TRBJ1-5; 7 bases line up with TRBD1. Germline V CDR1 and CDR2: SGHDT, YYEEEE. Trimming cost V 4 bases and J 4 bases; bases outside gene matches: 2. The CDR3 spans 13 residues.

This sequence joins TRBV11-2 and TRBJ1-1, with no clear D. The CDR3 runs to 16 residues. V lost 1 base and J 0 bases, leaving 12 bases between the germline ends. Germline V lookup: CDR1 SGHAT, CDR2 FQNNGV. CDR3: CASSLGFRSLNTEAFF. CDR3 nucleotide sequence: TGTGCCAGCAGCTTAGGGTTCCGCAGCTTGAACACTGAAGCTTTCTTT.

In DNA, the CDR3 is TGTGCCAGCAGCGACAGGGACACCGGGGAGCTGTTTTTT. This encodes CASSDRDTGELFF. This chain uses TRBV7-9 with TRBJ2-2; 7 positions match TRBD1. Germline V gene data show CDR1 as SEHNR and CDR2 as FQNEAQ (reference sequence). V trimming: 5 bases; J trimming: 3 bases; junction bases outside the gene matches: 0. The CDR3 sequence is 13 residues long.

The chain links TRBV9 to TRBJ2-3, with TRBD2 matching over 7 bases. The V gene's germline CDR1 is SGDLS and CDR2 YYNGEE. The CDR3 is made up of 13 amino acids. The junction had 5 bases not matched to a gene; V was cut back by 7 bases and J by 3 bases. CDR3 sequence: CASAGRGTDTQYF. The CDR3 coding sequence is TGTGCCAGCGCGGGGAGGGGAACAGATACGCAGTATTTT.

Details on this clone: Distinct nucleotide sequences in the sample also encode this CDR3. This chain links TRBV19 with TRBJ1-5, with TRBD1 as a possible D gene (6 bases). The V gene's germline CDR1 is LNHDA and CDR2 SQIVND (reference sequence). This CDR3 is 14 amino acids long. V lost 5 bases and J lost 3, with 11 bases in between. The CDR3: CASSLDSPNQPQHF. CDR3 DNA sequence: TGTGCCAGTAGTTTGGACAGTCCCAATCAGCCCCAGCATTTT.

The rearrangement joins TRBV27 to TRBJ2-1, with TRBD1 matching over 7 bases. This CDR3 has 14 amino acids. Germline lookup yields CDR1 MNHEY and CDR2 SMNVEV (reference sequence). V lost 6 bases to trimming and J lost 5 bases; unmatched junction nucleotides: 7. The CDR3 DNA is TGTGCCAGCAGAACCGGACAGGTCCACAATGAGCAGTTCTTC. This sequence encodes CASRTGQVHNEQFF.

This chain links TRBV11-3 with TRBJ2-5; 15 bases line up with TRBD2. CDR1 is SGHNT, CDR2 YENEEA, per germline. V shed 5 bases and J 4 bases; nucleotides not matched to a gene: 5. The CDR3 is made up of 16 amino acids. The CDR3: CASSPGLAGGIETQYF. In DNA form, the CDR3 reads TGTGCCAGCAGCCCTGGACTAGCGGGAGGGATAGAGACCCAGTACTTC.

V usage is TRBV7-2 and J usage is TRBJ1-5; 7 bases fit TRBD1. After removal of 3 bases from V and 3 bases from J, the junction contained 8 bases not matched to a gene. The CDR3 extends over 16 amino acids. Germline-derived CDR1 and CDR2 are SGHTA and FQGNSA. The CDR3 sequence is CASSFQGTVPNQPQHF. CDR3 DNA: TGTGCCAGCAGCTTCCAAGGGACAGTTCCCAATCAGCCCCAGCATTTT. The complete variable domain, with remaining parts taken from reference TRBV7-2 and TRBJ1-5, reads GAGVSQSPSNKVTEKGKDVELRCDPISGHTALYWYRQSLGQGLEFLIYFQGNSAPDKSGLPSDRFSAERTGGSVSTLTIQRTQQEDSAVYLCASSFQGTVPNQPQHFGDGTRLSIL.

Notes on this clone: Other DNA variants within this sample encode the same CDR3. This chain uses TRBV6-5 with TRBJ2-7, with no clear D. V was cut by 5 bases and J by 3 bases, with 5 bases left in between. This CDR3 comprises 11 residues. Germline lookup yields CDR1 MNHEY and CDR2 SVGAGI. The CDR3 spells CASSTYYEQYF. The DNA for the CDR3 is TGTGCCAGCAGTACCTACTACGAGCAGTACTTC.

This clone has just a few counts. Other DNA sequences in this sample translate to the same CDR3. This chain links TRBV30 with TRBJ1-5; D not resolved. CDR1 and CDR2 from the germline V gene are GTSNPN and SVGIG (reference sequence). This CDR3 region has 13 residues. The V gene lost 1 base and the J gene lost 1 base, with 5 bases spanning the gap. The CDR3, as DNA: TGTGCCTGGAGTGAAGGCAGCAATCAGCCCCAGCATTTT. This gives the protein CAWSEGSNQPQHF.

The chain employs TRBV29-1 and TRBJ2-1; 10 bases are shared with TRBD2. V lost 5 bases and J lost 4; bases outside the gene matches: 8. This CDR3 region has 15 residues. Looked up from germline, CDR1 is SQVTM and CDR2 is ANQGSEA. This CDR3 reads CSVYPGTSVYNEQFF. As DNA, the CDR3 is TGCAGCGTTTACCCCGGGACTAGCGTATACAATGAGCAGTTCTTC.

V gene TRBV28 combines with J gene TRBJ2-7, with TRBD1 matching 7 bases. V lost 6 bases and J lost 4; bases outside the gene matches: 6. The CDR3 contains 13 residues. Germline V gives CDR1 MDHEN, CDR2 SYDVKM. CDR3 protein: CASRTGTVYEQYF. The CDR3 region has the DNA TGTGCCAGCAGAACCGGGACAGTTTACGAGCAGTACTTC.

This sequence joins TRBV5-1 and TRBJ2-1, with 8 bases identical to TRBD2. This CDR3 contains 15 residues. After removal of 5 bases from V and 3 bases from J, the junction contained 7 bases not matched to a gene. CDR1 SGHRS and CDR2 YFSETQ come from the germline V gene. CDR3 in DNA: TGCGCCAGCAGTCAGGGCGGGGGGAGCTACAATGAGCAGTTCTTC. Its translation is CASSQGGGSYNEQFF.

The V call is TRBV4-1, the J call TRBJ2-2, with D possibly called TRBD1 or TRBD2 (6 bases each). Germline V CDR1 and CDR2: MGHRA, YSYEKL. The V end was cut by 5 bases, the J end by 5 bases, with 15 bases between. The CDR3 runs 15 residues. The CDR3 DNA reads TGCGCCAGCAGCTTGGGACACGGAGGGACCGGGGAGCTGTTTTTT. This encodes CASSLGHGGTGELFF.

The CDR3 here is CATSRGVGRTVYEQYF. In DNA form, the CDR3 reads TGTGCCACCAGCAGGGGGGTAGGACGGACCGTCTACGAGCAGTACTTC. This chain links TRBV15 with TRBJ2-7; perhaps D is TRBD1 or TRBD2 (5 bases each). V lost 3 bases and J 3 bases, leaving 18 bases between the germline ends. The germline V gene encodes CDR1 LNHNV and CDR2 YYDKDF (reference sequence). The CDR3 is 16 amino acids.

The chain combines TRBV9 with TRBJ2-7; TRBD2 matches at 9 bases. Germline assignment: CDR1 SGDLS and CDR2 YYNGEE. V lost 0 bases, J lost 0 bases, and 7 bases stayed unmatched. The CDR3 covers 17 residues. The CDR3, as DNA: TGTGCCAGCAGCGTAGGCCTAGCGGGGACCACCTCCTACGAGCAGTACTTC. This sequence encodes CASSVGLAGTTSYEQYF.

The rearrangement uses TRBV7-9 and TRBJ2-7; D remains ambiguous. The CDR3 consists of 16 residues. CDR1 SEHNR and CDR2 FQNEAQ come from the germline V gene (reference sequence). With 2 bases removed from V and 5 bases from J, the gap between germline ends came to 19 bases. The DNA of the CDR3 is TGTGCCAGCAGCTTACTCACGCCCAGCGCTTCCCACGAGCAGTACTTC. Translating gives CASSLLTPSASHEQYF. The full variable domain, in which reference TRBV7-9 and TRBJ2-7 provide the parts outside the CDR3, is DTGVSQNPRHKITKRGQNVTFRCDPISEHNRLYWYRQTLGQGPEFLTYFQNEAQLEKSRLLSDRFSAERPKGSFSTLEIQRTEQGDSAMYLCASSLLTPSASHEQYFGPGTRLTVT.

The chain employs TRBV9 and TRBJ1-2, with TRBD1 matching 7 bases. Unmatched junction bases numbered 5, after V lost 4 bases and J lost 8 bases. This CDR3 spans 12 amino acids. The germline gives CDR1 SGDLS, CDR2 YYNGEE. The CDR3 is CASSRAGGGYTF. In nucleotides, the CDR3 is TGTGCCAGCAGCAGGGCAGGGGGAGGCTACACCTTC. Based on the CDR3 plus reference TRBV9 and TRBJ1-2, the full variable domain is DSGVTQTPKHLITATGQRVTLRCSPRSGDLSVYWYQQSLDQGLQFLIQYYNGEERAKGNILERFSAQQFPDLHSELNLSSLELGDSALYFCASSRAGGGYTFGSGTRLTVV.

The chain carries TRBV7-2 and TRBJ2-5; D possibly corresponds to TRBD1 (5 bases). The V end lost 1 base, the J end lost 7 bases, and 13 bases lay between the germline ends. Germline CDR1 is SGHTA and CDR2 is FQGNSA. The CDR3 is 14 residues long. The CDR3 reads CASSLGRETGTQYF. The CDR3 coding sequence is TGTGCCAGCAGCTTAGGTCGAGAAACAGGGACCCAGTACTTC.

A few counts support this clone. The chain combines TRBV7-9 with TRBJ2-6; 8 bases match TRBD1. Germline assignment: CDR1 SEHNR and CDR2 FQNEAQ (reference sequence). The ends lost 1 base at V and 0 bases at J; junction bases unmatched: 5. CDR3 length: 18 residues. The CDR3 DNA reads as TGTGCCAGCAGCTTAGGACAGGGGAGGCCCTCTGGGGCCAACGTCCTGACTTTC. Residues: CASSLGQGRPSGANVLTF.

The rearrangement links TRBV11-2 to TRBJ2-7, with TRBD2 matching 8 bases. The J segment lost 0 bases and the V segment lost 2 bases, leaving 6 bases of the junction unmatched. CDR3 length: 16 residues. Germline V gene data show CDR1 as SGHAT and CDR2 as FQNNGV. The CDR3 nucleotides read TGTGCCAGCAGCTTAACAGGCGGGAGGAGCTCCTACGAGCAGTACTTC. Translation: CASSLTGGRSSYEQYF.

V gene TRBV5-3 combines with J gene TRBJ2-2; 11 positions agree with TRBD2. TRBV5-3 is an ORF; its function is uncertain. CDR3 length: 15 amino acids. J gave up 7 bases and V 5 bases, and 7 bases lay outside the gene matches. CDR3 amino acids: CARRNPLAGGGELFF. The CDR3 DNA reads as TGTGCCAGAAGAAACCCCCTAGCGGGAGGCGGGGAGCTGTTTTTT.

The rearrangement uses TRBV6-1 and TRBJ2-5; 12 nucleotides agree with TRBD2. The CDR3 totals 15 residues. Trimming removed 3 bases from V and 2 bases from J; junction bases left unmatched: 1. The V gene's germline CDR1 is MNHNS and CDR2 SASEGT. CDR3 sequence (DNA): TGTGCCAGCAGTGAGACTAGCGGGAGACAAGAGACCCAGTACTTC. Translation gives CASSETSGRQETQYF.

The rearrangement links TRBV27 to TRBJ1-6; D is undetermined. CDR1 MNHEY and CDR2 SMNVEV come from the germline V gene (reference sequence). Trimming removed 4 bases from V and 7 bases from J, with 5 bases in between. The CDR3 loop spans 12 amino acids. The CDR3 loop is CASSYRNSPLHF. The CDR3 DNA reads as TGTGCCAGCAGTTATCGGAATTCACCCCTCCACTTT.

The gene calls are TRBV12-5 and TRBJ2-7; D is possibly TRBD2 (6 bases). There are 17 residues in the CDR3. The germline V gene has CDR1 LGHNT and CDR2 FRNRAP. CDR3 bases: TGTGCCAGGTCCGCTGGGGCGGGACCTTCTAGCCCCTACGAGCAGTACTTC. As protein: CARSAGAGPSSPYEQYF.